The entry below gives a single T cell receptor beta chain sequence along with its context. How the authors handled the data: Amplification from reference gene primers served as the basis for estimated nucleated cell counts. Assay used: immunoSEQ multiplex PCR; TCRdb lists only in-frame clones, some missing. That table gives V, J and clone size, and the DNA gave D and trimming. The profile shows under 100,000 clones, around three quarters of them singletons. The data originate from a study of blood T cell repertoires in COVID-19. Germline trimming cut 0 bases from V and 3 bases from J; bases unmatched to any gene: 2. Germline V gene data show CDR1 as SGHRS and CDR2 as YFSETQ. CDR3 length: 15 residues.

The TCR sequence derives from a woman older than 75 with active or convalescent COVID-19. This chain links TRBV5-1 with TRBJ2-2, with 7 bases matching TRBD1. The sequenced sample was peripheral blood. The DNA for the CDR3 is TGCGCCAGCAGCTTGGGCGACAGGGACACCGGGGAGCTGTTTTTT. The encoded protein is CASSLGDRDTGELFF.